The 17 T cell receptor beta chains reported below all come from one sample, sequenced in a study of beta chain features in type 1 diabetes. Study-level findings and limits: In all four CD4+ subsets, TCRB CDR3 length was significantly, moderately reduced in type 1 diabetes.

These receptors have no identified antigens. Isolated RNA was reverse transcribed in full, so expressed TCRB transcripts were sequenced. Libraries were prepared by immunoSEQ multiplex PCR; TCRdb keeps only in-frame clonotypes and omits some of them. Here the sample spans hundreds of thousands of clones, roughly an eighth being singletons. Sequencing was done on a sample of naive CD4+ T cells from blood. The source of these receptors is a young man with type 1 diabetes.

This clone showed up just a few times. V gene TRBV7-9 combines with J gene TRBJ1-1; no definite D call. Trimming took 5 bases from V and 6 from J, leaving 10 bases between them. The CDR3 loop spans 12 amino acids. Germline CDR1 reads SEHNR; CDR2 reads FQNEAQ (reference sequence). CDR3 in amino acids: CASSRDTPEAFF. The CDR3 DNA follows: TGTGCCAGCAGCCGTGACACTCCTGAAGCTTTCTTT.

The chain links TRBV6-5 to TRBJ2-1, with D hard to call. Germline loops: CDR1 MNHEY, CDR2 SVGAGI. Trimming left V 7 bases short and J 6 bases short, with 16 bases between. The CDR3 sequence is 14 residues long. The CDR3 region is CASTPGWGSNEQFF. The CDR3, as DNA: TGTGCCAGCACCCCCGGGTGGGGATCCAATGAGCAGTTCTTC.

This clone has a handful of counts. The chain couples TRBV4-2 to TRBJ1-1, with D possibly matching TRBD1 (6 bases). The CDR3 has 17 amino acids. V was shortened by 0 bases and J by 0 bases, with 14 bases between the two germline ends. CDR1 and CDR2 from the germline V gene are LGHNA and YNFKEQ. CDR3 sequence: CASSQDPNRAVNTEAFF. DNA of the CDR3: TGTGCCAGCAGCCAAGATCCCAACAGGGCCGTGAACACTGAAGCTTTCTTT.

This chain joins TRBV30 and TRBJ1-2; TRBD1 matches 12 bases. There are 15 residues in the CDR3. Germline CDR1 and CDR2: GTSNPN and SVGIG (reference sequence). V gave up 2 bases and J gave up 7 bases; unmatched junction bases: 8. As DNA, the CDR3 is TGTGCCTGGAGTCTTCCCGGGACAGGGGGCCGTGGCTACACCTTC. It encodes CAWSLPGTGGRGYTF.

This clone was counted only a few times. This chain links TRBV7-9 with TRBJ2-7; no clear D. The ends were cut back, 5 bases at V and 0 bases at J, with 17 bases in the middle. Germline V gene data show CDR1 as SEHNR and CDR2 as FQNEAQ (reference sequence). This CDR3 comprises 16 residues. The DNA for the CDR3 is TGTGCCAGCAGCGCATCCCAGCTCCGTATCTCCTACGAGCAGTACTTC. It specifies CASSASQLRISYEQYF.

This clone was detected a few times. The CDR3 DNA follows: TGTGCCAGCAGTACAGGGGTGGAGGGAGAGACCCAGTACTTC. This codes for CASSTGVEGETQYF. The rearrangement joins TRBV6-6 to TRBJ2-5; D is perhaps TRBD1 (7 bases). Germline V gives CDR1 MNHNY, CDR2 SVGAGI (reference sequence). V was pared by 5 bases and J by 4 bases, with 14 bases between. The CDR3 extends over 14 amino acids.

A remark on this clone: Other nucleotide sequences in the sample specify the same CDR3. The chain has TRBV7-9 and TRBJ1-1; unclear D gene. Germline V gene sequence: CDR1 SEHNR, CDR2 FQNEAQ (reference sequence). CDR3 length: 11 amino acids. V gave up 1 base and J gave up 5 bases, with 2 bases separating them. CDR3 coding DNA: TGTGCCAGCAGCTTAGATACTGAAGCTTTCTTT. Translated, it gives CASSLDTEAFF.

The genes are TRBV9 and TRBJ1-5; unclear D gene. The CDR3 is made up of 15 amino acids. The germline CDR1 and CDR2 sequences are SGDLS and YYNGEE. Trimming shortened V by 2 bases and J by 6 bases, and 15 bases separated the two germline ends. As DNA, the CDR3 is TGTGCCAGCAGCGTGAGAGGTATCGTGGGTCAGCCCCAGCATTTT. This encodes CASSVRGIVGQPQHF.

CDR3 amino acids: CASSQPRGLAGGTDTQYF. DNA of the CDR3: TGTGCCAGCAGCCAACCACGGGGACTAGCGGGGGGAACAGATACGCAGTATTTT. The chain couples TRBV28 to TRBJ2-3, with TRBD2 matching over 15 bases. The J segment lost 3 bases and the V segment lost 6 bases, leaving 10 bases of the junction unmatched. The germline V gene has CDR1 MDHEN and CDR2 SYDVKM. The CDR3 is 18 amino acids.

The CDR3 nucleotides are TGTGCCAGCAGTTCCCCCGGACGGCCCGACACTGAAGCTTTCTTT. Encoded protein: CASSSPGRPDTEAFF. The chain combines TRBV28 with TRBJ1-1; D is unclear. This CDR3 has 15 amino acids. Germline-derived CDR1 and CDR2 are MDHEN and SYDVKM. Trimming cost V 4 bases and J 3 bases, with 15 bases left between them.

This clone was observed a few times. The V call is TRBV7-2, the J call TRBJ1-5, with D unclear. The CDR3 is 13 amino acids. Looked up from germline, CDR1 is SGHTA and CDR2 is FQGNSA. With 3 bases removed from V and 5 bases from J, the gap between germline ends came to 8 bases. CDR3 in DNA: TGTGCCAGCAGCTTGGTCGGTCATCAGCCCCAGCATTTT. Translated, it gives CASSLVGHQPQHF.

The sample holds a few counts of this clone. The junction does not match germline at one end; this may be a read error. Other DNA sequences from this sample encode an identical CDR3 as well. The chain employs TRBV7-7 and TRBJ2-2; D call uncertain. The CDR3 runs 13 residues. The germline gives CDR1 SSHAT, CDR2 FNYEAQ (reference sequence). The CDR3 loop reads CASSLGNTGELFF. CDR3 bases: TGTGCTAGCAGCTTAGGGAACACCGGGGAGCTGTTTTTT.

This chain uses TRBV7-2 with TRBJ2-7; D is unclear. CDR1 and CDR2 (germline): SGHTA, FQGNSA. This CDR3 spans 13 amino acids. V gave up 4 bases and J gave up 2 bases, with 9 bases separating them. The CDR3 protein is CASSSSGPYEQYF. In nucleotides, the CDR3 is TGTGCCAGCAGCTCCTCCGGCCCCTACGAGCAGTACTTC.

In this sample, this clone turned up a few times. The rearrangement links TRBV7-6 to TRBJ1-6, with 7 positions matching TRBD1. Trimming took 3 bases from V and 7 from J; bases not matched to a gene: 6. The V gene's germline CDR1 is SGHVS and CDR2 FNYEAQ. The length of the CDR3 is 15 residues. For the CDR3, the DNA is TGTGCCAGCAGCTTGGAGGGGGCGCAGAATTCACCCCTCCACTTT. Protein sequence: CASSLEGAQNSPLHF.

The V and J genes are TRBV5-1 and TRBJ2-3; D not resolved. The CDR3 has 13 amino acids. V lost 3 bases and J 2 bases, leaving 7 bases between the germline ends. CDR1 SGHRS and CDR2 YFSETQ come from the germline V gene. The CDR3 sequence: CASSSLPTDTQYF. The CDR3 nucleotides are TGCGCCAGCAGCTCCCTCCCCACAGATACGCAGTATTTT.

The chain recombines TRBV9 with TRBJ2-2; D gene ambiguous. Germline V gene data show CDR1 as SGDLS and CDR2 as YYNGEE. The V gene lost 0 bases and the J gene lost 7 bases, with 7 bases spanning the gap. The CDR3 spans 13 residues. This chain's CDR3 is CASSVGVYGELFF. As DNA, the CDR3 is TGTGCCAGCAGCGTAGGGGTGTACGGGGAGCTGTTTTTT.

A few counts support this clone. CDR3 in amino acids: CASSYSYGGNQPQHF. The DNA for the CDR3 is TGTGCCAGCAGTTACTCTTACGGGGGCAATCAGCCCCAGCATTTT. V is TRBV6-5 and J is TRBJ1-5; no clear D gene. Germline lookup yields CDR1 MNHEY and CDR2 SVGAGI. The V end was cut by 0 bases, the J end by 2 bases, with 8 bases between. The CDR3 spans 15 residues.